This entry describes one TCR beta chain. Its antigen is still unknown. No clone much larger than this one lies a single base away; base qualities are absent. Resection was performed on patients in Japan or China between the mid-2010s and the late 2010s. Two lung cancer pathologists independently confirmed the histologic diagnosis of each case on H&E slides. Premalignant or tumor cells were enriched for nucleic acid extraction by macro-dissection performed after pathologic assessment. DNA was isolated from FFPE tissue using the AllPrep DNA/RNA FFPE Kit. Using the immunoSEQ hsTCRbeta Kit, TCR beta CDR3 regions were sequenced from DNA. The study's processing was this. The ImmunoSEQ Analyzer was used to analyse the TCR sequencing data. T cell clonality was calculated on productive rearrangements as 1 minus Pielou's evenness. To measure T cell diversity, the inverse Simpson index was applied to productive templates. T cell density was defined as TCR beta template counts normalized to usable DNA, with usable DNA estimated by amplification and sequencing of housekeeping genes. Two-sided Kruskal-Wallis tests were used to compare TCR metrics between histologic stages. In TCRdb, the immuneACCESS table is reduced to in-frame sequences with V and J assigned. These tables do not hold every clone; where another copy was compared, an unresolved V gene accounts for under half, and the others remain unexplained. Clonal size and the V and J genes are those of that table, whereas D and trimming came from the DNA. Counted in this sample were over 30,000 clones; around 74% of them appeared once. The ten largest clones take up about 6.5% of the sample.

This sample is part of a study of immune evolution from preneoplasia to lung adenocarcinoma (dated by TCRdb to the early 2020s). Context from the whole study: HLA loss of heterozygosity was observed in approximately 7%, 15% and 30% of AIS, MIA and ADC lesions, respectively, and was not observed in any AAH lesions. The study profiled immune contexture across lung adenocarcinoma precursors and invasive adenocarcinoma using immune gene expression, TCR sequencing and multiplex immunofluorescence. Resected precursor lesions (AAH, AIS, MIA) and invasive adenocarcinomas were each compared against paired morphologically normal lung tissue. The sample size was set by how many specimens were available, not by a prior power calculation. The immune data were integrated with whole exome sequencing and methylation data from the same cohort of nodules. The overall cohort was made up of some 49 patients with pulmonary nodules who had surgical resection. TCR sequencing data came from about 52 patients. The study reported that some 100 samples were used for TCR sequencing. POLYSOLVER was used to infer Class I HLA alleles from exome data, and LOHHLA was used to detect allele-specific HLA loss.

V is pared back by 5 bases and J by 2 bases, with 11 bases lying between the germline termini. From the cysteine through the phenylalanine, the CDR3 covers 14 amino acids. Of the read, only the CDR3 DNA is kept; its 42 bases are in frame from base 1. From the germline V gene, CDR1 is SGHNT and CDR2 is YENEEA. The paper as a whole reports these results and caveats: KRAS-mutant nodules showed the highest T cell clonality compared with EGFR-mutant or double wild-type lesions. Top T cell clone frequencies were highest in normal lung and appeared to decrease progressively from AAH through AIS, MIA and invasive adenocarcinoma. Because all patients were from Japan and China, applicability to Western populations was uncertain. Clonality was highest in normal lung, while later-stage lesions appeared to have lower clonality but higher T cell density and diversity. The findings rested on association rather than direct causation, and larger cohorts with long-term follow-up and longitudinal biopsies were considered necessary.

The receptor was derived from a person aged 60 to 70 with lung adenocarcinoma. Sequenced sample: FFPE invasive lung adenocarcinoma tissue. According to the study, the label for this sample's cell subset or site signals: frankly invasive lung adenocarcinoma (ADC). The chain employs TRBV11-3 and TRBJ2-3, with the D gene too uncertain to name. The sequence in DNA is TGTGCCAGCAGCGTCGTGGTGGACACAGATACGCAGTATTTT. Its translation is CASSVVVDTDTQYF.